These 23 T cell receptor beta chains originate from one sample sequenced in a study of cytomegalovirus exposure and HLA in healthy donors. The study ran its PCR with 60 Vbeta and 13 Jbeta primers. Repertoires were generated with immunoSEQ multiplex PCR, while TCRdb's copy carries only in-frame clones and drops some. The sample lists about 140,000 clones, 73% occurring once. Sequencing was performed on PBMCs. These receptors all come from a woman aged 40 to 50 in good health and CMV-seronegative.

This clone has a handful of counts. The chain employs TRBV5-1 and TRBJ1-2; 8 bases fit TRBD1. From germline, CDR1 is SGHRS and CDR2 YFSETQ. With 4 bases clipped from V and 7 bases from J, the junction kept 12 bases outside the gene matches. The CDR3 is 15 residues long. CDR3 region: CASSADRGGVAGYTF. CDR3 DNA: TGCGCCAGCAGCGCAGACAGGGGTGGAGTCGCTGGCTACACCTTC.

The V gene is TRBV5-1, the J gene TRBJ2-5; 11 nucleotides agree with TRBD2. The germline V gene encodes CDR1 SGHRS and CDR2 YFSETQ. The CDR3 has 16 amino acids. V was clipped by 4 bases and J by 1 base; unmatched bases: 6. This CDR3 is CASSAVAGGSQETQYF. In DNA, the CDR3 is TGCGCCAGCAGCGCCGTAGCGGGGGGGTCCCAAGAGACCCAGTACTTC.

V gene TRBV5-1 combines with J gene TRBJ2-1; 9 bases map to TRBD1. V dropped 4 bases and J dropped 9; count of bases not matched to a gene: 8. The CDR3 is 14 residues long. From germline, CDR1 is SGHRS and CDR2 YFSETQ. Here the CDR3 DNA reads TGCGCCAGCAGCGGCTCGCGACAGGGGGGTGAGCAGTTCTTC. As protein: CASSGSRQGGEQFF.

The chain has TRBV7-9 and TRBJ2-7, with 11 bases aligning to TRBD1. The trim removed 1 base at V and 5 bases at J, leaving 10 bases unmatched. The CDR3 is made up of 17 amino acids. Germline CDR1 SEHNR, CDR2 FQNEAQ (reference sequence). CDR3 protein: CASSLGTGGFPIDEQYF. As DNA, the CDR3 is TGTGCCAGCAGCTTAGGGACAGGGGGCTTCCCCATCGACGAGCAGTACTTC. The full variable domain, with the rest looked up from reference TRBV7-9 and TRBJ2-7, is DTGVSQNPRHKITKRGQNVTFRCDPISEHNRLYWYRQTLGQGPEFLTYFQNEAQLEKSRLLSDRFSAERPKGSFSTLEIQRTEQGDSAMYLCASSLGTGGFPIDEQYFGPGTRLTVT.

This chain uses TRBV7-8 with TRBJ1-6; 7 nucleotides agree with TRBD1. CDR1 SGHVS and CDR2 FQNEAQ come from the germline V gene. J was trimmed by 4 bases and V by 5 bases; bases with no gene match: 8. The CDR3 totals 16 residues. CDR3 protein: CASSPDREPYNSPLHF. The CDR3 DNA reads TGTGCCAGCAGCCCCGACAGGGAACCTTATAATTCACCCCTCCACTTT.

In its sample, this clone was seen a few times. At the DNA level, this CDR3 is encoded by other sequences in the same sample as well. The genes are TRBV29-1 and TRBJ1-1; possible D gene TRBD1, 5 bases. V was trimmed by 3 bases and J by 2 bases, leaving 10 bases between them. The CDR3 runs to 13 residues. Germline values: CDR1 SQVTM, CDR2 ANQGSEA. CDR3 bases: TGCAGCGTTGAGCGGGGGGGAAACACTGAAGCTTTCTTT. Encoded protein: CSVERGGNTEAFF.

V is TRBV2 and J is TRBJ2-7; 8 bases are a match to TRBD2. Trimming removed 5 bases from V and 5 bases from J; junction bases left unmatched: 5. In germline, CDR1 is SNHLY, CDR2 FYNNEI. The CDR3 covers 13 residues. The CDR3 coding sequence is TGTGCCAGCAGTAACACCGGGGGGGACGAGCAGTACTTC. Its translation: CASSNTGGDEQYF.

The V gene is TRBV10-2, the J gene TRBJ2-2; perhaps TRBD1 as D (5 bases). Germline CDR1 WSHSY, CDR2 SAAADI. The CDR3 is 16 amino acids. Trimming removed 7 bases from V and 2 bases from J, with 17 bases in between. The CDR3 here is CASTRKGTGNTGELFF. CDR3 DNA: TGCGCCAGCACCCGAAAGGGTACAGGCAACACCGGGGAGCTGTTTTTT.

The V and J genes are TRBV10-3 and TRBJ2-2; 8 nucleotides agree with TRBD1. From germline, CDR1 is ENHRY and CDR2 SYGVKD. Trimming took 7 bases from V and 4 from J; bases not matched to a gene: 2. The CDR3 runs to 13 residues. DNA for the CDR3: TGTGCCATCACTACAGGGGGCACCGGGGAGCTGTTTTTT. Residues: CAITTGGTGELFF.

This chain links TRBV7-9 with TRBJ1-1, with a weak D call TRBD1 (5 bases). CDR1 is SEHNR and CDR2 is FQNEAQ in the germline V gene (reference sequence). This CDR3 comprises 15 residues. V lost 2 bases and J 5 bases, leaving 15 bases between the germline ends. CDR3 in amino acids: CASSLNSGIGTEAFF. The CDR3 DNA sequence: TGTGCCAGCAGCTTAAATTCAGGGATCGGAACTGAAGCTTTCTTT.

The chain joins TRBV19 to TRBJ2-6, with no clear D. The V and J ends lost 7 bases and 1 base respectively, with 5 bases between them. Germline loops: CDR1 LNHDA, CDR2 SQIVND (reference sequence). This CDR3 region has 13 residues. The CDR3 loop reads CASTPSGANVLTF. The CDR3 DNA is TGTGCCAGTACCCCGTCTGGGGCCAACGTCCTGACTTTC.

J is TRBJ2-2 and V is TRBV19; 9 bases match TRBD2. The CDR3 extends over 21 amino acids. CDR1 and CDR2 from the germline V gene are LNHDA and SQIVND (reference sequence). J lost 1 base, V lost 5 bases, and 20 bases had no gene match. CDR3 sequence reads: CASSRELMSSGASLNTGELFF. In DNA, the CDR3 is TGTGCCAGTAGTCGTGAGTTGATGTCTAGCGGGGCGTCCCTGAACACCGGGGAGCTGTTTTTT.

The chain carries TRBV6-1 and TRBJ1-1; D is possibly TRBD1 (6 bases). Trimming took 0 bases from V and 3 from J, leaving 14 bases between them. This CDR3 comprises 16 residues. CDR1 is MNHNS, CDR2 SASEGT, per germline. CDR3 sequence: CASSEARTALDTEAFF. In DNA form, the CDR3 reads TGTGCCAGCAGTGAAGCGAGGACAGCACTAGACACTGAAGCTTTCTTT.

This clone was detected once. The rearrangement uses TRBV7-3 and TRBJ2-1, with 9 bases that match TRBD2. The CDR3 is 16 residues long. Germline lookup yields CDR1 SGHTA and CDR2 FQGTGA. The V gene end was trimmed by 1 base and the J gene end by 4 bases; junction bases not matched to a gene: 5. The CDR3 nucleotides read TGTGCCAGCAGCTTAATGGGCGGGGGGGTGTACAATGAGCAGTTCTTC. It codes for CASSLMGGGVYNEQFF.

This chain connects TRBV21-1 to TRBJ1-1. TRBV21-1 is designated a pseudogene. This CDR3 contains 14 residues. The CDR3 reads CASSMAEESTEAFF. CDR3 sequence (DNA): TGTGCCAGCAGCATGGCGGAAGAAAGCACTGAAGCTTTCTTT.

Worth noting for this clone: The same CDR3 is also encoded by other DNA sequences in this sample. CDR3 DNA: TGTGCCACCAGCAGGGGGGACAGGGGAAGCACAGATACGCAGTATTTT. Encoded protein: CATSRGDRGSTDTQYF. The chain joins TRBV15 to TRBJ2-3; 10 bases are shared with TRBD1. V lost 3 bases, J lost 0 bases, and 3 bases stayed unmatched. In germline, CDR1 is LNHNV, CDR2 YYDKDF (reference sequence). The CDR3 spans 16 residues.

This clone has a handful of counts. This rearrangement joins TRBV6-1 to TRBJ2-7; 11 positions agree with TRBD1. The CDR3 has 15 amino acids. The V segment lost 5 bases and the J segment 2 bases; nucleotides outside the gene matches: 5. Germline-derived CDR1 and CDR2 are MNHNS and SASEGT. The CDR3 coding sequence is TGTGCCAGCAGTAGGGACAGGGGGTCTACCTACGAGCAGTACTTC. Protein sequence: CASSRDRGSTYEQYF.

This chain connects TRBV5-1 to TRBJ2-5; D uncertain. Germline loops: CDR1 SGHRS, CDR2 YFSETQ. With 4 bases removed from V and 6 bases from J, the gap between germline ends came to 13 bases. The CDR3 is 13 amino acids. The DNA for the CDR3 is TGCGCCAGCAGCCCCCTTCTCAGTCAGACCCAGTACTTC. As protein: CASSPLLSQTQYF.

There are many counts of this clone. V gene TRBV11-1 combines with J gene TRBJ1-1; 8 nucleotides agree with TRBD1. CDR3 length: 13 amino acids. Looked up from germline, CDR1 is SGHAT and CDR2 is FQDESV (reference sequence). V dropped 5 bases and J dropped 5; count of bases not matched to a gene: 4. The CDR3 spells CASSPTGETEAFF. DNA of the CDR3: TGTGCCAGCAGCCCGACAGGGGAAACTGAAGCTTTCTTT.

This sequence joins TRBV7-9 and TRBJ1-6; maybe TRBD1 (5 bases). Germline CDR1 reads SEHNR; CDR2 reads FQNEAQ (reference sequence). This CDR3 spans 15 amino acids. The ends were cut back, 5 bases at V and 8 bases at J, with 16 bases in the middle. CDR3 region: CASSPLMGPDSPLHF. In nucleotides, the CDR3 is TGTGCCAGCAGCCCCCTCATGGGGCCGGATTCACCCCTCCACTTT.

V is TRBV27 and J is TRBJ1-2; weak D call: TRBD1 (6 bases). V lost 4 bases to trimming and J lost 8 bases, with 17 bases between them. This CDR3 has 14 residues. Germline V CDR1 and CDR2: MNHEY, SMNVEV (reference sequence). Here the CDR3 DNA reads TGTGCCAGCAGTTCCGCCCCGGACAGTTTAGGCTACACCTTC. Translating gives CASSSAPDSLGYTF.

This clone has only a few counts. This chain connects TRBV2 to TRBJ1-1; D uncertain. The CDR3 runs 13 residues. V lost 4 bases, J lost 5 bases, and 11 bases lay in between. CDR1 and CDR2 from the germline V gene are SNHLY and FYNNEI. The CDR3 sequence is CASSAGMRTEAFF. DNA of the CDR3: TGTGCCAGCAGTGCGGGGATGCGGACTGAAGCTTTCTTT.

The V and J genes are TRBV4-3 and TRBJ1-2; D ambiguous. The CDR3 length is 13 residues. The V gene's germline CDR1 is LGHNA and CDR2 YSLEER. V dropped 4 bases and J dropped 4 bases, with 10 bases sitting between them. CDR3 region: CASSPAGAYGYTF. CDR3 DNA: TGCGCCAGCAGCCCGGCGGGAGCCTATGGCTACACCTTC.